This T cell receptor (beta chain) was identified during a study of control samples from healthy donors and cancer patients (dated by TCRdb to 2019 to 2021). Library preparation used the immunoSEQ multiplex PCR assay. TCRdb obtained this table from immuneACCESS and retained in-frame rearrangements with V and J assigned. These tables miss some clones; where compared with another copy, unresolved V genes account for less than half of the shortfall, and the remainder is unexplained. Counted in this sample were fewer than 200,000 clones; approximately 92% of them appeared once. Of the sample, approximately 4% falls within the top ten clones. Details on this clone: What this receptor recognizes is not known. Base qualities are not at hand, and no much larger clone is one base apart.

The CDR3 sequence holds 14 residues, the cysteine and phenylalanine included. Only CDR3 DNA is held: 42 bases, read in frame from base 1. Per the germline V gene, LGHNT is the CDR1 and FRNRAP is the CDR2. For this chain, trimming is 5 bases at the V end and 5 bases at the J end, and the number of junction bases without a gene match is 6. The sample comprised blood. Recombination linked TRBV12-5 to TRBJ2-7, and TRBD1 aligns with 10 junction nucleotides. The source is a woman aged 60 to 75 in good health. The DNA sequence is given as TGTGCTAGTGGTAGCGCCGGGACAGGGGACGAGCAGTACTTC. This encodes CASGSAGTGDEQYF. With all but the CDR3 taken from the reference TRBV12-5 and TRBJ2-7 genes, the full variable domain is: DARVTQTPRHKVTEMGQEVTMRCQPILGHNTVFWYRQTMMQGLELLAYFRNRAPLDDSGMPKDRFSAEMPDATLATLKIQPSEPRDSAVYFCASGSAGTGDEQYFGPGTRLTVT.